One sample yielded the 22 T cell receptor beta chains listed below, sequenced in a study of blood T cell repertoires in COVID-19. Assay: immunoSEQ multiplex PCR; the TCRdb copy retains only in-frame clones and omits some. The sample consists of under 150,000 clones, approximately 90% of them appearing once. The material sequenced was peripheral blood. Receptors originate from a man in his fifties or sixties with acute or convalescent COVID-19.

The chain uses TRBV24-1 and TRBJ1-1, with 10 bases aligning to TRBD1. Germline V gene sequence: CDR1 KGHDR, CDR2 SFDVKD. V shed 7 bases and J 6 bases; nucleotides not matched to a gene: 7. The CDR3 has 14 residues. The CDR3 bases are TGTGCCACCAGCGGGGGACAGGGGTACGCTGAAGCTTTCTTT. Encoded protein: CATSGGQGYAEAFF.

The J gene is TRBJ2-1, the V gene TRBV3-1 (or the pseudogene TRBV3-2); 15 bases fit TRBD2. The CDR3 extends over 16 amino acids. The V segment lost 0 bases and the J segment 10 bases; nucleotides outside the gene matches: 4. The germline CDR1 and CDR2 sequences are LGHDT and YNNKEL (reference sequence). The CDR3 sequence: CASSQDSGLAGGEQFF. For the CDR3, the DNA is TGTGCCAGCAGCCAAGACTCCGGACTAGCGGGAGGGGAGCAGTTCTTC.

This clone was counted a single time. The rearrangement joins TRBV5-1 to TRBJ2-1; 8 bases align to TRBD1. V dropped 2 bases and J dropped 7; count of bases not matched to a gene: 8. The CDR3 sequence is 15 residues long. Germline values: CDR1 SGHRS, CDR2 YFSETQ. The chain's CDR3 is CASSLVGTGVNEQFF. The CDR3 nucleotides are TGCGCCAGCAGCTTAGTTGGGACAGGTGTGAATGAGCAGTTCTTC.

This chain uses TRBV10-1 with TRBJ2-7; 8 bases agree with TRBD1. V lost 6 bases and J lost 2; bases outside the gene matches: 9. The germline gives CDR1 WNHNN, CDR2 SYGVQD (reference sequence). CDR3 length equals 15 residues. In nucleotides, the CDR3 is TGCGCCAGCAGCAAGCCCGGACAGGGACCCTACGAGCAGTACTTC. Protein product: CASSKPGQGPYEQYF.

The chain combines TRBV4-1 with TRBJ2-4, with 8 bases that match TRBD1. CDR1 and CDR2 (germline): MGHRA, YSYEKL. CDR3 length: 18 residues. V shed 3 bases, J shed 1 base, and the junction held 11 bases outside the gene matches. As DNA, the CDR3 is TGCGCCAGCAGCCACGACCGGGGGACAGGCAATGCCAAAAACATTCAGTACTTC. Its protein product is CASSHDRGTGNAKNIQYF.

V is TRBV24-1 and J is TRBJ1-1; D possibly corresponds to TRBD1 (5 bases). The germline gives CDR1 KGHDR, CDR2 SFDVKD. This CDR3 is built from 14 residues. V was cut by 0 bases and J by 7 bases, with 11 bases left in between. DNA of the CDR3: TGTGCCACCAGTGATTTGGGGGGGGTGGATGAAGCTTTCTTT. Protein sequence: CATSDLGGVDEAFF.

The DNA of the CDR3 is TGTGCCAGCAGCCAACGTCATCAGGAGACCCAGTACTTC. Protein sequence: CASSQRHQETQYF. The rearrangement links TRBV11-3 to TRBJ2-5; no reliable D call. Germline CDR1 reads SGHNT; CDR2 reads YENEEA. The ends were cut back, 5 bases at V and 5 bases at J, with 12 bases in the middle. The CDR3 runs to 13 residues. The variable domain in full, with the rest retrieved from reference TRBV11-3 and TRBJ2-5, is EAGVVQSPRYKIIEKKQPVAFWCNPISGHNTLYWYLQNLGQGPELLIRYENEEAVDDSQLPKDRFSAERLKGVDSTLKIQPAELGDSAVYLCASSQRHQETQYFGPGTRLLVL.

The chain has TRBV18 and TRBJ2-1; TRBD2 agrees at 9 bases. CDR3 length: 14 residues. Germline lookup yields CDR1 KGHSH and CDR2 LQKENI. J gave up 12 bases and V 5 bases, and 11 bases lay outside the gene matches. DNA for the CDR3: TGTGCCAGCTCAACCACCGCGGGAGGGCTTTTGCAGTTCTTC. Its translation: CASSTTAGGLLQFF.

The chain has TRBV15 and TRBJ1-3; maybe TRBD1 (5 bases). V lost 0 bases to trimming and J lost 0 bases, with 15 bases between them. CDR1 is LNHNV, CDR2 YYDKDF, per germline (reference sequence). This CDR3 spans 18 amino acids. The CDR3 coding sequence is TGTGCCACCAGCAGAGATCTGACAGTTCTGCCCTCTGGAAACACCATATATTTT. Protein sequence: CATSRDLTVLPSGNTIYF. The full variable domain, its missing parts supplied by reference TRBV15 and TRBJ1-3, is DAMVIQNPRYQVTQFGKPVTLSCSQTLNHNVMYWYQQKSSQAPKLLFHYYDKDFNNEADTPDNFQSRRPNTSFCFLDIRSPGLGDTAMYLCATSRDLTVLPSGNTIYFGEGSWLTVV.

J is TRBJ2-5 and V is TRBV7-6; 11 bases line up with TRBD2. Germline lookup yields CDR1 SGHVS and CDR2 FNYEAQ. CDR3 size: 16 residues. Unmatched junction bases numbered 10, after V lost 5 bases and J lost 5 bases. CDR3: CASSRLAGGAQETQYF. In DNA form, the CDR3 reads TGTGCCAGCAGCCGGCTAGCGGGAGGCGCCCAGGAGACCCAGTACTTC.

The CDR3 sequence is CASSESGPGRADHEQYF. The DNA of the CDR3 is TGCGCCAGCAGTGAGTCGGGCCCCGGGAGGGCCGATCACGAGCAGTACTTC. This chain connects TRBV10-1 to TRBJ2-7, with 8 bases aligning to TRBD2. V was clipped by 0 bases and J by 5 bases; unmatched bases: 12. In germline, CDR1 is WNHNN, CDR2 SYGVQD (reference sequence). The CDR3 covers 17 residues.

This clone was seen a single time. This rearrangement joins TRBV6-6 to TRBJ1-3; unclear D gene. The CDR3 length is 12 residues. The germline V gene encodes CDR1 MNHNY and CDR2 SVGAGI (reference sequence). V lost 6 bases and J 9 bases, leaving 12 bases between the germline ends. In nucleotides, the CDR3 is TGTGCCAGCAGCCGCTCAAGCGGCACCATATATTTT. This encodes CASSRSSGTIYF.

This clone appeared a single time. V is TRBV5-1 and J is TRBJ1-4; 7 positions match TRBD1. The CDR3 runs to 18 residues. Per germline, CDR1 SGHRS and CDR2 YFSETQ. V shed 4 bases, J shed 8 bases, and the junction held 20 bases outside the gene matches. This chain's CDR3 is CASSPMALTGASLEKLFF. CDR3 nucleotide sequence: TGCGCCAGCAGCCCAATGGCGCTAACAGGGGCTTCTTTGGAAAAACTGTTTTTT.

The CDR3 region is CASSLRGGGGTEAFF. The CDR3 DNA is TGTGCCAGCAGCCTCCGGGGTGGGGGAGGCACTGAAGCTTTCTTT. This chain joins TRBV5-5 and TRBJ1-1; TRBD1 might be the D (5 bases). Germline V gene data show CDR1 as SGHKS and CDR2 as YYEKEE (reference sequence). V was cut by 4 bases and J by 4 bases, with 17 bases left in between. The CDR3 is 15 amino acids.

This clone was found once. This chain connects TRBV2 to TRBJ1-5; 9 positions match TRBD1. V lost 6 bases and J lost 7; bases outside the gene matches: 7. Germline assignment: CDR1 SNHLY and CDR2 FYNNEI. CDR3 length: 14 residues. The CDR3: CASRGQGKGQPQHF. For the CDR3, the DNA is TGTGCCAGCAGAGGACAGGGGAAAGGACAGCCCCAGCATTTT.

The chain links TRBV7-2 to TRBJ1-2; no firm D call. Germline V gives CDR1 SGHTA, CDR2 FQGNSA. The CDR3 length is 14 residues. Trimming left V 8 bases short and J 5 bases short, with 18 bases between. CDR3 region: CASLRVAGVYGYTF. CDR3 bases: TGTGCCAGCCTTCGAGTGGCAGGTGTTTATGGCTACACCTTC. The variable domain in full, with the rest retrieved from reference TRBV7-2 and TRBJ1-2, is GAGVSQSPSNKVTEKGKDVELRCDPISGHTALYWYRQSLGQGLEFLIYFQGNSAPDKSGLPSDRFSAERTGGSVSTLTIQRTQQEDSAVYLCASLRVAGVYGYTFGSGTRLTVV.

CDR3 region: CASSSTWTSGRGNEQFF. The CDR3 DNA sequence: TGTGCCAGCAGCTCGACTTGGACTAGCGGGAGGGGGAATGAGCAGTTCTTC. This rearrangement joins TRBV5-5 to TRBJ2-1; 15 nucleotides match TRBD2. This CDR3 is built from 17 residues. The V gene end was trimmed by 3 bases and the J gene end by 7 bases; junction bases not matched to a gene: 8. The V gene's germline CDR1 is SGHKS and CDR2 YYEKEE (reference sequence).

The rearrangement uses TRBV5-1 and TRBJ2-5; D gene ambiguous. Germline values: CDR1 SGHRS, CDR2 YFSETQ. V lost 3 bases to trimming and J lost 5 bases, with 5 bases between them. CDR3 size: 11 residues. This CDR3 reads CASSSLETQYF. In DNA, the CDR3 is TGCGCCAGCAGCTCTTTGGAGACCCAGTACTTC.

The chain combines TRBV24-1 with TRBJ2-1; D might be TRBD2 (6 bases). Germline values: CDR1 KGHDR, CDR2 SFDVKD. V lost 1 base and J lost 5, with 11 bases in between. This CDR3 contains 15 residues. CDR3 nucleotide sequence: TGTGCCACCAGTGATTTCCAGGGAGGAAACAATGAGCAGTTCTTC. Amino acids: CATSDFQGGNNEQFF.

The chain has TRBV5-1 and TRBJ1-2, with 10 positions matching TRBD1. CDR1 SGHRS and CDR2 YFSETQ come from the germline V gene. Unmatched junction bases numbered 2, after V lost 4 bases and J lost 8 bases. The CDR3 is 12 amino acids. The CDR3 coding sequence is TGCGCCAGCAGCCGGGACAGGGGCGGCTACACCTTC. Its protein is CASSRDRGGYTF.

The chain is built from TRBV19 and TRBJ1-5; D gene ambiguous. Germline-derived CDR1 and CDR2 are LNHDA and SQIVND (reference sequence). The CDR3 sequence is 14 residues long. Trimming removed 2 bases at V and 5 bases at J, with 10 bases between. This chain's CDR3 is CASSITSGDQPQHF. CDR3 coding DNA: TGTGCCAGTAGTATAACGTCGGGAGATCAGCCCCAGCATTTT.

In its sample, this clone was seen once. The V gene is TRBV7-6, the J gene TRBJ1-2; 8 bases are shared with TRBD1. J lost 4 bases, V lost 5 bases, and 9 bases had no gene match. The germline V gene has CDR1 SGHVS and CDR2 FNYEAQ. The CDR3 has 15 amino acids. In DNA form, the CDR3 reads TGTGCCAGCAGCCCTCGACAGGGGAAGGGCTATGGCTACACCTTC. Translating gives CASSPRQGKGYGYTF.